A single count supports the clone carrying this T cell receptor (beta chain). CDR3 length: 16 amino acids. The germline V gene has CDR1 SGDLS and CDR2 YYNGEE. The V gene end was trimmed by 0 bases and the J gene end by 3 bases; junction bases not matched to a gene: 3. These data originate in a study of blood T cell repertoires in COVID-19. Study-level background: T cells, B-cell-depleted T cells, or PBMCs supplied cDNA or gDNA.

In the authors' workflow: Reference gene primer amplification gave nucleated cell count estimates. Sequencing used immunoSEQ multiplex PCR; TCRdb keeps in-frame clones, though not all of them. From that table come the V and J calls and clone size; the DNA was used to work out D and trimming. The sample records 270,000 or so clones, around 81% being singletons. The sequenced sample was peripheral blood. The chain employs TRBV9 and TRBJ2-3; 11 bases align to TRBD1. This receptor was obtained from a woman aged 60 to 75 with active or convalescent COVID-19. The CDR3 sequence is CASSVDGTGGTDTQYF. DNA of the CDR3: TGTGCCAGCAGCGTAGACGGGACAGGGGGGACAGATACGCAGTATTTT. The full variable domain, with the rest looked up from reference TRBV9 and TRBJ2-3, is DSGVTQTPKHLITATGQRVTLRCSPRSGDLSVYWYQQSLDQGLQFLIQYYNGEERAKGNILERFSAQQFPDLHSELNLSSLELGDSALYFCASSVDGTGGTDTQYFGPGTRLTVL.